The 23 T cell receptor beta chains presented below share a single source sample, sequenced in a study of blood T cells in healthy people across ages. A second PCR of 7 to 11 cycles used a sample-barcoded 5' primer and a J-beta primer mix. TCRdb re-analysed the 5' RACE reads in MiXCR, keeping a single row per CDR3 protein. The sample yields about 970,000 distinct CDR3 sequences, approximately 50% seen once. The sequencing input was blood. These receptors came from a woman aged 55-75 years in good health.

The J gene is TRBJ2-7, the V gene TRBV28, with 10 bases aligning to TRBD2. The CDR3 runs 14 residues. The V segment lost 6 bases and the J segment 6 bases; nucleotides outside the gene matches: 8. Germline CDR1 is MDHEN and CDR2 is SYDVKM. CDR3 nucleotide sequence: TGTGCCAGCAGGGCCAGCGGGAGGGCCGGCGAGCAGTACTTC. This gives the protein CASRASGRAGEQYF. Filled out from reference TRBV28 and TRBJ2-7, the complete variable domain reads DVKVTQSSRYLVKRTGEKVFLECVQDMDHENMFWYRQDPGLGLRLIYFSYDVKMKEKGDIPEGYSVSREKKERFSLILESASTNQTSMYLCASRASGRAGEQYFGPGTRLTVT.

The chain links TRBV7-2 to TRBJ1-2; D might be TRBD1 (5 bases). Germline values: CDR1 SGHTA, CDR2 FQGNSA. This CDR3 contains 13 residues. V shed 5 bases and J shed 6 bases, with 13 bases lying between them. CDR3 region: CASSKTAGHGYTF. The CDR3 coding sequence is TGTGCCAGCAGCAAGACCGCAGGGCATGGCTACACCTTC.

This chain joins TRBV4-2 and TRBJ2-7, with D possibly being TRBD1 (5 bases). The V gene's germline CDR1 is LGHNA and CDR2 YNFKEQ. This CDR3 is 16 amino acids long. Trimming shortened V by 5 bases and J by 3 bases, and 20 bases separated the two germline ends. This CDR3 is CASSALGAVDLYEQYF. CDR3 nucleotide sequence: TGTGCCAGCAGCGCGCTTGGGGCGGTAGACCTCTACGAGCAGTACTTC.

About this clonotype: Possible read error: a much larger clone is one base away. The chain joins TRBV20-1 to TRBJ2-1; no clear D. Between the trimmed V and J ends, which lost 3 bases and 12 bases, there was a span of 12 bases. The CDR3 loop spans 11 amino acids. Germline V gene lookup returns CDR1 DFQATT and CDR2 SNEGSKA (reference sequence). The CDR3 reads CSARPNRGQFF. CDR3 in DNA: TGCAGTGCTAGGCCGAACCGCGGGCAGTTCTTC.

This clonotype was counted a few times. The chain is built from TRBV11-2 and TRBJ2-7; 8 positions match TRBD2. The germline gives CDR1 SGHAT, CDR2 FQNNGV. V lost 3 bases and J lost 4; bases outside the gene matches: 5. The CDR3 has 14 amino acids. The CDR3 reads CASSLTAGVYEQYF. The DNA of the CDR3 is TGTGCCAGCAGCTTGACAGCGGGGGTTTACGAGCAGTACTTC.

The chain uses TRBV18 and TRBJ1-1; D is undetermined. V lost 3 bases to trimming and J lost 2 bases, with 7 bases between them. Germline V CDR1 and CDR2: KGHSH, LQKENI. The CDR3 has 13 amino acids. CDR3 bases: TGTGCCAGCTCACCGTTGGCAAACACTGAAGCTTTCTTT. This encodes CASSPLANTEAFF.

The chain uses TRBV18 and TRBJ2-7, with D possibly TRBD2 on 5 matching bases. TRBJ2-5 explains the end of the DNA better; the J call may be wrong. CDR3 size: 15 residues. Germline V gene lookup returns CDR1 KGHSH and CDR2 LQKENI. The CDR3 bases are TGTGCCAGCTCACCACTTACTAGTGTCCCAGGGACCCAGTACTTC. This sequence encodes CASSPLTSVPGTQYF.

This clonotype was seen more than once but under ten times. J is TRBJ2-1 and V is TRBV3-1, with unresolved D. V gave up 2 bases and J gave up 6 bases, with 14 bases separating them. Germline V gene sequence: CDR1 LGHDT, CDR2 YNNKEL (reference sequence). This CDR3 is 15 amino acids long. This CDR3 reads CASSQMLTVGNEQFF. In DNA, the CDR3 is TGTGCCAGCAGCCAAATGTTAACGGTTGGCAATGAGCAGTTCTTC.

In regard to this clonotype: One end of the junction is discordant with germline, which a read error may explain. This sequence joins TRBV4-3 and TRBJ2-1; TRBD2 matches 8 bases. The CDR3 has 16 residues. Germline CDR1 and CDR2: LGHNA and YSLEER. The CDR3 region is CTSSQDATSGYNKQFF. CDR3 nucleotide sequence: TGCACCAGCAGCCAAGATGCCACTAGCGGATACAATAAGCAGTTCTTC.

Worth noting for this clonotype: One end of the junction is discordant with germline, which a read error may explain. The CDR3 loop is CACSRGGQGMKTQYF. Written as DNA, the CDR3 is TGTGCCTGCAGTCGCGGGGGACAGGGAATGAAGACCCAGTACTTC. The J gene is TRBJ2-5, the V gene TRBV6-5; TRBD1 matches 9 bases. This CDR3 has 15 amino acids. CDR1 is MNHEY, CDR2 SVGAGI, per germline.

A few counts support this clonotype. DNA of the CDR3: TGTGCCAGCAGCTTCCTTGGGATCGGTTACGAGCAGTACTTC. Its protein is CASSFLGIGYEQYF. The V gene is TRBV7-2, the J gene TRBJ2-7, with D unclear. Germline values: CDR1 SGHTA, CDR2 FQGNSA. The V and J ends lost 3 bases and 4 bases respectively, with 13 bases between them. The CDR3 runs 14 residues.

V and J are TRBV20-1 and TRBJ2-5; TRBD2 matches at 13 bases. The J call is in doubt because the DNA end fits TRBJ2-7 better. CDR3 size: 14 residues. Germline CDR1 DFQATT, CDR2 SNEGSKA (reference sequence). The CDR3 sequence: CSAPGLAGDYEQYF. In nucleotides, the CDR3 is TGCAGTGCGCCCGGACTAGCGGGGGACTACGAGCAGTACTTC.

The V and J genes are TRBV30 and TRBJ1-1; D gene unclear. The CDR3 totals 12 residues. The germline V and J ends were trimmed by 1 base and 1 base, with 4 bases remaining between them. Looked up from germline, CDR1 is GTSNPN and CDR2 is SVGIG (reference sequence). CDR3 protein: CAWSAENTEAFF. The CDR3 coding sequence is TGTGCCTGGAGTGCTGAGAACACTGAAGCTTTCTTT.

This clonotype was recorded a few times. The rearrangement joins TRBV11-2 to TRBJ2-5; weak D call: TRBD1 (5 bases). Germline loops: CDR1 SGHAT, CDR2 FQNNGV. CDR3 size: 14 residues. V shed 5 bases and J shed 5 bases, with 15 bases lying between them. The CDR3 DNA sequence: TGTGCCAGCAGCCAGGAAGGGGTCCGGGAGACCCAGTACTTC. This sequence encodes CASSQEGVRETQYF.

CDR3 nucleotide sequence: TGTGCCAGCAGTTACCCTGGACCATACGAGCAGTACTTC. Translation: CASSYPGPYEQYF. The rearrangement uses TRBV6-2 or TRBV6-3 and TRBJ2-7, with D unclear. V was trimmed by 2 bases and J by 4 bases, leaving 9 bases between them. There are 13 residues in the CDR3. The germline V gene has CDR1 MNHEY and CDR2 SVGEGT.

This chain uses TRBV5-1 with TRBJ1-1; TRBD1 is a possible D gene (6 bases). This CDR3 is 15 amino acids long. Per germline, CDR1 SGHRS and CDR2 YFSETQ. V was trimmed by 7 bases and J by 0 bases, leaving 16 bases between them. The CDR3 loop is CASRNRVGMNTEAFF. DNA for the CDR3: TGCGCCAGCCGAAACAGGGTTGGAATGAACACTGAAGCTTTCTTT. The full variable domain, completed using reference TRBV5-1 and TRBJ1-1, is KAGVTQTPRYLIKTRGQQVTLSCSPISGHRSVSWYQQTPGQGLQFLFEYFSETQRNKGNFPGRFSGRQFSNSRSEMNVSTLELGDSALYLCASRNRVGMNTEAFFGQGTRLTVV.

This clonotype has a single count. CDR3: CASSLGIRRDQETQYF. The CDR3 coding sequence is TGCGCCAGCAGCTTGGGAATCAGGAGGGATCAAGAGACCCAGTACTTC. The rearrangement links TRBV5-1 to TRBJ2-5, with D possibly being TRBD2 (6 bases). CDR3 length: 16 residues. CDR1 is SGHRS, CDR2 YFSETQ, per germline. V was pared by 0 bases and J by 2 bases, with 14 bases between.

V gene TRBV4-1 combines with J gene TRBJ1-2; 10 bases align to TRBD1. The CDR3 extends over 14 amino acids. V lost 4 bases, J lost 7 bases, and 6 bases stayed unmatched. Germline V lookup: CDR1 MGHRA, CDR2 YSYEKL. The CDR3 DNA reads TGCGCCAGCAGCCTCCCAGGACAGGGGGGTGGCTACACCTTC. It codes for CASSLPGQGGGYTF.

This clonotype was counted between two and nine times. The rearrangement uses TRBV27 and TRBJ1-2, with a possible D match to TRBD1 (6 bases). V lost 5 bases to trimming and J lost 5 bases, with 18 bases between them. The CDR3 is made up of 15 amino acids. Germline CDR1 MNHEY, CDR2 SMNVEV (reference sequence). CDR3 DNA: TGTGCCAGCAGTAAAACCGGGACACTACTTTATGGCTACACCTTC. Translation: CASSKTGTLLYGYTF.

This clonotype has only a few counts. The chain carries TRBV12-3 or TRBV12-4 and TRBJ2-3; tentatively, D is TRBD1 or TRBD2 (5 bases each). The CDR3 length is 14 residues. V was shortened by 3 bases and J by 4 bases, with 11 bases between the two germline ends. CDR3 in amino acids: CASSLGTNADTQYF. CDR3 bases: TGTGCCAGCAGTTTGGGGACCAATGCAGATACGCAGTATTTT.

This clonotype has only a few counts. The rearrangement links TRBV6-2 or TRBV6-3 to TRBJ2-7, with 7 bases aligning to TRBD2. There are 13 residues in the CDR3. Germline loops: CDR1 MNHEY, CDR2 SVGEGT. Trimming took 8 bases from V and 6 from J; bases not matched to a gene: 10. CDR3 coding DNA: TGTGCCAGCGCCACGGGGAGGGAAGGCGAGCAGTACTTC. This gives the protein CASATGREGEQYF.

This chain joins TRBV6-6 and TRBJ2-7; D assignment may be TRBD1 or TRBD2 (5 bases each). This CDR3 has 15 amino acids. From germline, CDR1 is MNHNY and CDR2 SVGAGI (reference sequence). Trimming stripped 8 bases from V and 2 bases from J, with 19 bases between. DNA for the CDR3: TGTGCCAGCTCAACCCTCCGGGACGGAGCCTACGAGCAGTACTTC. It yields the protein CASSTLRDGAYEQYF.

The J gene is TRBJ2-7, the V gene TRBV2, with D possibly being TRBD2 (5 bases). Trimming removed 2 bases at V and 2 bases at J, with 25 bases between. Germline-derived CDR1 and CDR2 are SNHLY and FYNNEI. The CDR3 has 19 residues. The CDR3 nucleotides are TGTGCCAGCAGTGAAACAAGGGCGCGGGCTAGGCGCTCTACCTACGAGCAGTACTTC. Translating it yields CASSETRARARRSTYEQYF.